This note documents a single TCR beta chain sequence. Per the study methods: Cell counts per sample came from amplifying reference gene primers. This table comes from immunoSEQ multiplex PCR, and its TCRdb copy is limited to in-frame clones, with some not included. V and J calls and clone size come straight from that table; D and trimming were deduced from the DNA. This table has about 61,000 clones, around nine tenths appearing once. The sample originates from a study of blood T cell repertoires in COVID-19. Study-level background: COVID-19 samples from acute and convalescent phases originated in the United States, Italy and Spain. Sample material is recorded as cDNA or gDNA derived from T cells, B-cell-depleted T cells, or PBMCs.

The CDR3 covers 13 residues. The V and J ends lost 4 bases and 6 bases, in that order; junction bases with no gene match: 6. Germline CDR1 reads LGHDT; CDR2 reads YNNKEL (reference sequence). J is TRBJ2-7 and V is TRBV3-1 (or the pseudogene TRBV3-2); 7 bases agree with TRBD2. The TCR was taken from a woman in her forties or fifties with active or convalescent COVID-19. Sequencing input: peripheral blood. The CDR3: CASSPPGGTEQYF. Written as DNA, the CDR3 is TGTGCCAGCAGCCCCCCCGGGGGGACCGAGCAGTACTTC.